The 2 T cell receptor beta chains listed next were all sequenced from one sample in a study of cytotoxic CD8 clonotypes in ibrutinib-treated CLL (dated by TCRdb to the early 2020s). Library preparation was by the immunoSEQ multiplex PCR assay. Here the immuneACCESS table is served through TCRdb, limited to in-frame sequences with V and J called. Missing clones are a known gap in these copies; in checked studies unresolved V genes cover under half, and the rest lacks a known reason. The sample table records about 140,000 clones; more than 75% of these occur just once. Of the sample, 6% to 9.5% is held by the ten largest clones. The sequences come from PBMCs, collected after 36 months of ibrutinib treatment. The receptors originated from a human donor with chronic lymphocytic leukemia.

As concerns this clone: Different DNA sequences within this sample yield the same CDR3. The V and J genes are TRBV29-1 and TRBJ1-4, with D unresolved. The germline V gene encodes CDR1 SQVTM and CDR2 ANQGSEA. This CDR3 comprises 13 residues. V lost 6 bases to trimming and J lost 7 bases, with 15 bases between them. The CDR3 is CSVGRALGEKLFF. CDR3 nucleotides: TGCAGCGTAGGACGGGCCCTTGGTGAAAAACTGTTTTTT. Full variable domain (remainder filled in from reference TRBV29-1 and TRBJ1-4): SAVISQKPSRDICQRGTSLTIQCQVDSQVTMMFWYRQQPGQSLTLIATANQGSEATYESGFVIDKFPISRPNLTFSTLTVSNMSPEDSSIYLCSVGRALGEKLFFGSGTQLSVL.

J is TRBJ1-3 and V is TRBV6-1, with 7 nucleotides matching TRBD1. The V gene end was trimmed by 0 bases and the J gene end by 1 base; junction bases not matched to a gene: 3. Looked up from germline, CDR1 is MNHNS and CDR2 is SASEGT. The CDR3 runs 16 residues. CDR3 in amino acids: CASSEAEGASGNTIYF. The DNA for the CDR3 is TGTGCCAGCAGTGAAGCCGAGGGGGCTTCTGGAAACACCATATATTTT.